This T cell receptor beta chain was found in a study of neurological immune-mediated disorders. The CDR3 extends over 12 amino acids. V lost 5 bases to trimming and J lost 6 bases; unmatched junction nucleotides: 5. Germline values: CDR1 SGHRS, CDR2 YFSETQ. This clonotype appeared many times. The antigen is unknown. TCRdb redid the calling of the 5' RACE reads with MiXCR, one entry per CDR3 protein. Of about 42,000 distinct CDR3 sequences listed, roughly 21% were seen once; the top ten hold roughly 4%. The sample's time point: technical triplicate 3. Findings of the study overall: In HTLV-1-associated myelopathy, TCR clonal expansion was greatest, and in multiple sclerosis it was least, below healthy controls.

Sequencing was performed on PBMCs. The TCR sequence derives from a man aged 60-69 years with HTLV-1-associated myelopathy (HAM/TSP). This rearrangement joins TRBV5-1 to TRBJ2-7, with TRBD1 identical over 7 bases. CDR3 region: CASRMGQTEQYF. As DNA, the CDR3 is TGCGCCAGCAGAATGGGACAGACCGAGCAGTACTTC.